The rows below give T cell receptor beta chains drawn from one sample of a study of blood T cell repertoires in COVID-19. Clones were sequenced by immunoSEQ multiplex PCR, and TCRdb holds only the in-frame ones, with some missing. The data hold 60,000 to 70,000 clones, with about three quarters observed a single time. Sequencing was carried out using peripheral blood. These receptors came from an older man with acute or convalescent COVID-19. CDR3s leave out the opening cysteine and the closing phenylalanine or tryptophan. The order of the fields is clone size, J gene, V gene, CDR3 protein. Not every row has a clone size; where given, it reads once, few, many or a size class.

clone size: .
J gene: TRBJ2-7
V gene: TRBV29-1
CDR3 protein: SVKTGTGGSEQY

clone size: .
J gene: TRBJ1-1
V gene: TRBV7-2
CDR3 protein: ASSSESPGGSLDTEAF

clone size: .
J gene: TRBJ2-5
V gene: TRBV27
CDR3 protein: ASSSNWDTQETQY

clone size: .
J gene: TRBJ1-1
V gene: TRBV3-1/TRBV3-2
CDR3 protein: ASSQDMGRGTEAF

clone size: .
J gene: TRBJ2-5
V gene: TRBV24-1
CDR3 protein: ATSDPYGGGETQY

clone size: .
J gene: TRBJ2-1
V gene: TRBV7-9
CDR3 protein: ASSSKKRAGGPNEQF

clone size: .
J gene: TRBJ2-7
V gene: TRBV19
CDR3 protein: ASSQQGLTYEQY

clone size: .
J gene: TRBJ1-4
V gene: TRBV6-6
CDR3 protein: ASSYSIVDEKLF

clone size: .
J gene: TRBJ2-3
V gene: TRBV6-5
CDR3 protein: ASSLGTGADTQY

clone size: few
J gene: TRBJ2-5
V gene: TRBV19
CDR3 protein: ASRTQDQETQY

clone size: few
J gene: TRBJ2-7
V gene: TRBV3-1/TRBV3-2
CDR3 protein: ASSQAPDTTYEQY

clone size: .
J gene: TRBJ1-3
V gene: TRBV30
CDR3 protein: ACPSLAGNTIY

clone size: once
J gene: TRBJ2-3
V gene: TRBV12-3/TRBV12-4
CDR3 protein: ASNMAPDTQY

clone size: few
J gene: TRBJ2-7
V gene: TRBV7-8
CDR3 protein: ASSLASRREKNEQY

clone size: .
J gene: TRBJ2-5
V gene: TRBV11-2
CDR3 protein: ASSPGLVETQY

clone size: .
J gene: TRBJ2-5
V gene: TRBV6-5
CDR3 protein: ASSPRDYRGTQY

clone size: .
J gene: TRBJ2-5
V gene: TRBV5-6
CDR3 protein: ASSQRGLAGGETQY

clone size: .
J gene: TRBJ2-2
V gene: TRBV24-1
CDR3 protein: ATSDWQGAALGELF

clone size: once
J gene: TRBJ2-1
V gene: TRBV19
CDR3 protein: ASSMRDRALF

clone size: .
J gene: TRBJ2-2
V gene: TRBV7-7
CDR3 protein: ASSTYPQGENTGELF

clone size: few
J gene: TRBJ1-1
V gene: TRBV5-4
CDR3 protein: ASSRTGGESEAF

clone size: .
J gene: TRBJ1-4
V gene: TRBV12-3/TRBV12-4
CDR3 protein: ASTRDSSEKLF

clone size: .
J gene: TRBJ2-7
V gene: TRBV10-3
CDR3 protein: AISETGGSYEQY

clone size: .
J gene: TRBJ2-1
V gene: TRBV7-3
CDR3 protein: ASSLRLAENNEQF

clone size: .
J gene: TRBJ2-1
V gene: TRBV7-2
CDR3 protein: ASSSSGGNEQF

clone size: once
J gene: TRBJ1-3
V gene: TRBV3-1/TRBV3-2
CDR3 protein: ASSPGQGNTIY

clone size: .
J gene: TRBJ2-7
V gene: TRBV5-6
CDR3 protein: ASSWGGLTTYEQY

clone size: .
J gene: TRBJ2-6
V gene: TRBV10-3
CDR3 protein: AISESNPSGANVLT

clone size: .
J gene: TRBJ2-7
V gene: TRBV18
CDR3 protein: ASSPRQDEQY

clone size: .
J gene: TRBJ1-1
V gene: TRBV7-2
CDR3 protein: ASSLTGGRTEAF

clone size: .
J gene: TRBJ2-1
V gene: TRBV5-1
CDR3 protein: ASRRAGDSNNEQF

clone size: .
J gene: TRBJ1-1
V gene: TRBV5-5
CDR3 protein: ASSWDRGNTEAF

clone size: .
J gene: TRBJ2-7
V gene: TRBV7-9
CDR3 protein: ASSLGTGRYEQY

clone size: .
J gene: TRBJ2-7
V gene: TRBV24-1
CDR3 protein: ATSRVGSYEQY

clone size: few
J gene: TRBJ2-2
V gene: TRBV9
CDR3 protein: ASSAGTSVNTGELF

clone size: .
J gene: TRBJ2-3
V gene: TRBV10-3
CDR3 protein: AISAGTSGSDTQY

clone size: .
J gene: TRBJ1-1
V gene: TRBV5-1
CDR3 protein: ASSLGRNTEAF

clone size: .
J gene: TRBJ2-5
V gene: TRBV7-2
CDR3 protein: ASSMDRRETQY

clone size: .
J gene: TRBJ2-2
V gene: TRBV6-2/TRBV6-3
CDR3 protein: ASSITSGNPNTGELF

clone size: .
J gene: TRBJ2-1
V gene: TRBV4-2
CDR3 protein: ASSQVWDSYNNEQF

clone size: .
J gene: TRBJ2-1
V gene: TRBV27
CDR3 protein: ASSLGLAGAYEQF

clone size: .
J gene: TRBJ1-1
V gene: TRBV7-2
CDR3 protein: ASSITGNTEAF

clone size: .
J gene: TRBJ2-1
V gene: TRBV7-2
CDR3 protein: ASSLFSGSSSEQF

clone size: .
J gene: TRBJ2-3
V gene: TRBV24-1
CDR3 protein: ATSGRSPGLVTDTQY

clone size: .
J gene: TRBJ2-5
V gene: TRBV7-2
CDR3 protein: ASSWDRGSQY

clone size: few
J gene: TRBJ2-2
V gene: TRBV3-1/TRBV3-2
CDR3 protein: ASSQVAVAGELF

clone size: .
J gene: TRBJ2-3
V gene: TRBV11-3
CDR3 protein: ASSFGGADTQY

clone size: .
J gene: TRBJ2-5
V gene: TRBV7-9
CDR3 protein: ASSLALRGGFETQY

clone size: .
J gene: TRBJ1-5
V gene: TRBV4-3
CDR3 protein: ASSQDFRGEGNQPQH

clone size: many
J gene: TRBJ1-1
V gene: TRBV11-1
CDR3 protein: ASSLSSTEAF

clone size: .
J gene: TRBJ1-2
V gene: TRBV28
CDR3 protein: ASREGGDGYT

clone size: .
J gene: TRBJ1-1
V gene: TRBV7-8
CDR3 protein: ASSPTG

clone size: .
J gene: TRBJ2-1
V gene: TRBV4-1
CDR3 protein: ASSLPTSVYNEQF

clone size: .
J gene: TRBJ2-3
V gene: TRBV19
CDR3 protein: ASRLAGATDTQY

clone size: .
J gene: TRBJ1-4
V gene: TRBV5-6
CDR3 protein: ASNRGTNEKLF

clone size: .
J gene: TRBJ2-2
V gene: TRBV11-2
CDR3 protein: ASSLPSRIGELF

clone size: .
J gene: TRBJ2-1
V gene: TRBV2
CDR3 protein: ASRRLAGVNEQF

clone size: .
J gene: TRBJ2-7
V gene: TRBV6-5
CDR3 protein: ASSYEKNRVYEQY

clone size: .
J gene: TRBJ2-3
V gene: TRBV7-8
CDR3 protein: ASSLAGQGRPTQY

clone size: .
J gene: TRBJ2-2
V gene: TRBV9
CDR3 protein: ASSVEPLGTDRKGELF